This T cell receptor beta chain originates from a study of T-cell reconstitution after alpha-beta-depleted transplantation in children. This clonotype came up a few times. The library targeted TCRbeta and was prepared with unique molecular identifiers. TCRdb fed the PCR reads into MiXCR, producing one record per CDR3 protein. The table records roughly 500,000 distinct CDR3 sequences, roughly an eighth of them present only once. Per the germline V gene, CDR1 is KGHSH and CDR2 is LQKENI. V was cut by 5 bases and J by 9 bases, with 17 bases left in between. This CDR3 has 14 residues. The sample in question was PBMCs from the stem cell graft donor, obtained from the stem cell graft. The chain employs TRBV18 and TRBJ2-1; D gene unclear. The clonotype comes from a human donor who donated a stem cell graft to a child with combined immunodeficiency. The CDR3 DNA sequence: TGTGCCAGCTCAACCCGCGGTCAGGAAGGTGAGCAGTTCTTC. Amino acid sequence: CASSTRGQEGEQFF.